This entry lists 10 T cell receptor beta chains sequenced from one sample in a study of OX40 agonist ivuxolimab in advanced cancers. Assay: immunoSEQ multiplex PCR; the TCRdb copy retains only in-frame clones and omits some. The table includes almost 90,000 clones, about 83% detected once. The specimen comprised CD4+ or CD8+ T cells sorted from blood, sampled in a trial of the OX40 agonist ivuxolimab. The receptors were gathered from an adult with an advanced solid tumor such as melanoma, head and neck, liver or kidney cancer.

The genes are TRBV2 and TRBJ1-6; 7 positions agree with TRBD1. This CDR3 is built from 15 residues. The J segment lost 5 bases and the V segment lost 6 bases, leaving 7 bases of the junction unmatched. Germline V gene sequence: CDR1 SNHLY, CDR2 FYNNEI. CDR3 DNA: TGTGCCAGCAGCCGACAGGGCAGAAATAATTCACCCCTCCACTTT. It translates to CASSRQGRNNSPLHF.

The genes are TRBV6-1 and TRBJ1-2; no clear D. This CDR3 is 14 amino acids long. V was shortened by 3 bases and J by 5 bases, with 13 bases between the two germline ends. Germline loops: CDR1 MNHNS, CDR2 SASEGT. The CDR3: CASSEAMGPYGYTF. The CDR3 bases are TGTGCCAGCAGTGAGGCCATGGGCCCATATGGCTACACCTTC.

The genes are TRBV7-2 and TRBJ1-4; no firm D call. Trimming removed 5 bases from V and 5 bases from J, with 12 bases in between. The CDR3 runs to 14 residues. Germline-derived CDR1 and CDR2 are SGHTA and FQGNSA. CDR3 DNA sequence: TGTGCCAGCAGCGAGAGGGCCTTGAATGAAAAACTGTTTTTT. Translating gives CASSERALNEKLFF.

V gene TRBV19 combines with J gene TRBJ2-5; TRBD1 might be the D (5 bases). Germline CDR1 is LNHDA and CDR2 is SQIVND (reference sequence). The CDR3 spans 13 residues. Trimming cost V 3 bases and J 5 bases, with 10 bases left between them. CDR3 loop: CASSIQGTETQYF. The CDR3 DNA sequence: TGTGCCAGTAGTATTCAGGGAACGGAGACCCAGTACTTC.

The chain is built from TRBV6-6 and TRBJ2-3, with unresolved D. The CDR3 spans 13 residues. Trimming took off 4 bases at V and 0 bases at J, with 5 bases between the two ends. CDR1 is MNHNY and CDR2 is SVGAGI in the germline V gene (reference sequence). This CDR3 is CASSLESTDTQYF. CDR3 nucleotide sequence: TGTGCCAGCAGTTTGGAGAGCACAGATACGCAGTATTTT.

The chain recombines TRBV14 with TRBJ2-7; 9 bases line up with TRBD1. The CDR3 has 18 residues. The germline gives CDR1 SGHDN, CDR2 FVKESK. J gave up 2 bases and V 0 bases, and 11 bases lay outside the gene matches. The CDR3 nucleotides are TGTGCCAGCAGCCAAGATGCTATGCAGACAGGGGGACCCTACGAGCAGTACTTC. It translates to CASSQDAMQTGGPYEQYF.

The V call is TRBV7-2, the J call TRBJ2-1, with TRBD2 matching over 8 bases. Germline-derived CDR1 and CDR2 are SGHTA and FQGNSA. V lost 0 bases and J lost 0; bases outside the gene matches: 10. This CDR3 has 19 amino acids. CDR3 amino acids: CASSLALREERSSYNEQFF. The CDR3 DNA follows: TGTGCCAGCAGCTTAGCGTTGCGGGAGGAAAGGAGCTCCTACAATGAGCAGTTCTTC.

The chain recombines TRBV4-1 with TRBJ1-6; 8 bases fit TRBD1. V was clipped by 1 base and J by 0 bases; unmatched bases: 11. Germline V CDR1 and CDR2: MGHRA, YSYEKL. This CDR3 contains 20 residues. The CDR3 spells CASSQAALRGPSSYNSPLHF. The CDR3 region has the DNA TGCGCCAGCAGCCAAGCTGCTCTCAGGGGGCCCAGCTCCTATAATTCACCCCTCCACTTT.

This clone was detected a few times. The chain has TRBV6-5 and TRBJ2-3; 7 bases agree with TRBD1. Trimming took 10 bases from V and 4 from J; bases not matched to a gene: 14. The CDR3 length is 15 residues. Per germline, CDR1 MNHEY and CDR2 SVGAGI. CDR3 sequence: CATRPRGGIADTQYF. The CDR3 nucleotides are TGTGCCACCCGCCCGAGAGGGGGCATAGCAGATACGCAGTATTTT.

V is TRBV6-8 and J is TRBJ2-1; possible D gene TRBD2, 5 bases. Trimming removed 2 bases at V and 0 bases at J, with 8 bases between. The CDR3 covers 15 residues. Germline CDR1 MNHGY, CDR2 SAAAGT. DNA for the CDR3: TGTGCCAGCAGTTACGGGCGGGTCTCCTACAATGAGCAGTTCTTC. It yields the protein CASSYGRVSYNEQFF.